This TCR beta chain was documented in a study of CD8 T cells in ankylosing spondylitis. Study-level results: Clones that were linked to disease were CD8+ and were relatively rare in peripheral blood. A TCR beta motif of about 8 highly homologous variants seemed to mark ankylosing spondylitis blood. Certain motif variants had earlier appeared in reactive arthritis synovial fluid and blood. Enrichment of disease-linked clones was reportedly significant in matched ankylosing spondylitis synovial fluid.

Construction of TCR beta libraries was performed using quantitative 5'-RACE with molecular barcodes. TCRdb processed the 5' RACE reads anew with MiXCR; each CDR3 protein has one entry. The sample includes 500,000 to 650,000 distinct CDR3 sequences, under 5.5% of them seen just once. CDR3 length equals 12 residues. V was cut by 8 bases and J by 2 bases, with 13 bases left in between. Germline CDR1 DFQATT, CDR2 SNEGSKA (reference sequence). This clonotype appeared many times. Its antigen remains unknown. The receptor was derived from a male donor with ankylosing spondylitis. The chain has TRBV20-1 and TRBJ2-7; maybe TRBD2 (5 bases). Source material: blood, either unsorted or a sorted T cell fraction (not recorded which). CDR3 protein: CSPNRGAYEQYF. Here the CDR3 DNA reads TGCAGTCCGAATCGGGGTGCCTACGAGCAGTACTTC.